The 14 T cell receptor beta chains below were found in one sample sequenced in a study of cytomegalovirus exposure and HLA in healthy donors. With 60 Vbeta and 13 Jbeta primers, the PCR was carried out. Sequencing was performed with immunoSEQ multiplex PCR; in TCRdb, only in-frame clones are kept and a portion is missing. The data contain around 180,000 clones, more than 80% of them singletons. Sequenced: PBMCs. These receptors all stem from a male donor in good health and CMV-seronegative.

V usage is TRBV27 and J usage is TRBJ2-1, with TRBD2 matching over 8 bases. CDR1 and CDR2 from the germline V gene are MNHEY and SMNVEV (reference sequence). The CDR3 loop spans 14 amino acids. With 4 bases clipped from V and 3 bases from J, the junction kept 2 bases outside the gene matches. CDR3 nucleotide sequence: TGTGCCAGCAGTTCCAGCGGGAGCTACAATGAGCAGTTCTTC. Residues: CASSSSGSYNEQFF.

With regard to this clone: Other DNA sequences in this sample translate to the same CDR3. The chain joins TRBV6-1 to TRBJ2-5; D uncertain. Trimming took 5 bases from V and 5 from J, leaving 12 bases between them. In germline, CDR1 is MNHNS, CDR2 SASEGT. The CDR3 is 13 amino acids. The CDR3 DNA is TGTGCCAGCAGTCTGGGCCGAGAGGAGACCCAGTACTTC. Translation: CASSLGREETQYF.

The chain links TRBV27 to TRBJ2-5; 11 bases line up with TRBD1. The V gene's germline CDR1 is MNHEY and CDR2 SMNVEV (reference sequence). The CDR3 extends over 16 amino acids. J lost 5 bases, V lost 5 bases, and 10 bases had no gene match. CDR3 nucleotide sequence: TGTGCCAGCAGTGCCGGGACAGGGGGTTTTAGGGAGACCCAGTACTTC. Protein: CASSAGTGGFRETQYF.

The gene calls are TRBV12-5 and TRBJ2-7, with a possible D match to TRBD2 (5 bases). V gave up 7 bases and J gave up 7 bases, with 11 bases separating them. The CDR3 contains 11 residues. The germline CDR1 and CDR2 sequences are LGHNT and FRNRAP. CDR3 in amino acids: CASAVGVEQYF. CDR3 nucleotide sequence: TGTGCTAGTGCTGTCGGGGTTGAGCAGTACTTC.

The chain links TRBV5-4 to TRBJ2-2; 8 bases align to TRBD1. CDR1 and CDR2 from the germline V gene are SGHNT and YYREEE (reference sequence). This CDR3 comprises 17 residues. The V and J ends lost 4 bases and 0 bases, in that order; junction bases with no gene match: 8. The CDR3: CASSEEQGAANTGELFF. CDR3 in DNA: TGTGCCAGCAGCGAGGAGCAGGGGGCGGCGAACACCGGGGAGCTGTTTTTT. Looking up the rest from reference TRBV5-4 and TRBJ2-2 gives the full variable domain: ETGVTQSPTHLIKTRGQQVTLRCSSQSGHNTVSWYQQALGQGPQFIFQYYREEENGRGNFPPRFSGLQFPNYSSELNVNALELDDSALYLCASSEEQGAANTGELFFGEGSRLTVL.

This clone was observed a few times. This chain uses TRBV19 with TRBJ2-3; TRBD1 agrees at 9 bases. This CDR3 has 14 residues. Germline lookup yields CDR1 LNHDA and CDR2 SQIVND (reference sequence). The junction had 3 bases not matched to a gene; V was cut back by 5 bases and J by 3 bases. The CDR3 DNA reads as TGTGCCAGTAGTTCACAGGGGGCAACAGATACGCAGTATTTT. Protein product: CASSSQGATDTQYF.

The gene calls are TRBV27 and TRBJ1-5; 7 bases agree with TRBD1. CDR1 is MNHEY, CDR2 SMNVEV, per germline (reference sequence). Trimming cost V 6 bases and J 6 bases; bases outside gene matches: 29. This CDR3 contains 21 residues. The CDR3 region has the DNA TGTGCCAGCAGCCCTAATAGGGACAGCCTCGGGGGATGGCATTCGGGTCAGCCCCAGCATTTT. Translating gives CASSPNRDSLGGWHSGQPQHF.

The chain links TRBV4-1 to TRBJ2-7, with D maybe TRBD2 (6 bases). Germline-derived CDR1 and CDR2 are MGHRA and YSYEKL. The CDR3 consists of 16 residues. V dropped 1 base and J dropped 4 bases, with 17 bases sitting between them. The CDR3 nucleotides read TGCGCCAGCAGCCAAGTGGGGGGTGGGCGGACGTACGAGCAGTACTTC. Its translation is CASSQVGGGRTYEQYF.

This sequence joins TRBV19 and TRBJ2-7; 10 bases are a match to TRBD1. The V and J ends lost 4 bases and 7 bases, in that order; junction bases with no gene match: 10. The CDR3 extends over 15 amino acids. Germline V gene sequence: CDR1 LNHDA, CDR2 SQIVND (reference sequence). The CDR3 loop is CASSSPGQGRWEQYF. The CDR3, as DNA: TGTGCCAGTAGTAGCCCGGGACAGGGGAGATGGGAGCAGTACTTC.

Written as DNA, the CDR3 is TGTGCCAGCAGCCAAGCGCGTTGGACAGGGAACACCGGGGAGCTGTTTTTT. Protein product: CASSQARWTGNTGELFF. The rearrangement links TRBV7-6 to TRBJ2-2, with TRBD1 matching over 7 bases. The germline V gene has CDR1 SGHVS and CDR2 FNYEAQ. This CDR3 is 17 amino acids long. The V segment lost 5 bases and the J segment 1 base; nucleotides outside the gene matches: 10.

Concerning this clone: The sample holds other DNA sequences that translate to the same CDR3. The chain has TRBV28 and TRBJ2-7; a possible D gene is TRBD1 (6 bases). This CDR3 region has 15 residues. Between the trimmed V and J ends, which lost 5 bases and 1 base, there was a span of 15 bases. Germline V gene data show CDR1 as MDHEN and CDR2 as SYDVKM. The CDR3 DNA reads as TGTGCCAGCAGTCCTAGGGGGACGGTATCCTACGAGCAGTACTTC. The encoded protein is CASSPRGTVSYEQYF.

The chain is built from TRBV7-9 and TRBJ1-2; 10 positions match TRBD1. Germline loops: CDR1 SEHNR, CDR2 FQNEAQ (reference sequence). The V segment lost 1 base and the J segment 4 bases; nucleotides outside the gene matches: 6. The CDR3 has 16 amino acids. The CDR3 reads CASSLGGDRGRYGYTF. CDR3 nucleotide sequence: TGTGCCAGCAGCTTAGGTGGGGACAGGGGTCGCTATGGCTACACCTTC.

The J gene is TRBJ2-2, the V gene TRBV5-1; 16 nucleotides agree with TRBD2. The V and J ends lost 0 bases and 6 bases, in that order; junction bases with no gene match: 5. Looked up from germline, CDR1 is SGHRS and CDR2 is YFSETQ. The CDR3 covers 18 residues. The CDR3 loop is CASSLVGGTSGRAGELFF. The DNA for the CDR3 is TGCGCCAGCAGCTTGGTCGGCGGGACTAGCGGGAGGGCCGGGGAGCTGTTTTTT. The full variable domain, completed using reference TRBV5-1 and TRBJ2-2, is KAGVTQTPRYLIKTRGQQVTLSCSPISGHRSVSWYQQTPGQGLQFLFEYFSETQRNKGNFPGRFSGRQFSNSRSEMNVSTLELGDSALYLCASSLVGGTSGRAGELFFGEGSRLTVL.

The CDR3 bases are TGTGCCAGCAATCCGGACAGGGGTACTGAAAAACTGTTTTTT. It translates to CASNPDRGTEKLFF. This chain uses TRBV6-1 with TRBJ1-4, with 9 bases identical to TRBD1. From germline, CDR1 is MNHNS and CDR2 SASEGT. Trimming at V came to 7 bases and at J to 7 bases, leaving 7 bases not matched to a gene. This CDR3 spans 14 amino acids.